This entry lists 4 T cell receptor beta chains sequenced from one sample in a study of identical twins. TCRdb processed the 5' RACE reads anew with MiXCR; each CDR3 protein has one entry. Of some 230,000 distinct CDR3 sequences listed, approximately 7.1% are singletons. This same sample was also part of a study on T cells expressing NK-cell markers.

Sequenced sample: CD8+ T cells sorted from blood. The receptors originated from a woman aged 18 to 35 in good health.

The rearrangement links TRBV6-5 to TRBJ2-7; TRBD2 matches 8 bases. CDR3 length: 14 residues. The V gene's germline CDR1 is MNHEY and CDR2 SVGAGI. The trim removed 2 bases at V and 3 bases at J, leaving 3 bases unmatched. CDR3 sequence: CASSYVAGGYEQYF. Written as DNA, the CDR3 is TGTGCCAGCAGTTACGTGGCGGGAGGCTACGAGCAGTACTTC.

This chain links TRBV2 with TRBJ2-1; D ambiguous. The germline CDR1 and CDR2 sequences are SNHLY and FYNNEI. V lost 4 bases and J 0 bases, leaving 13 bases between the germline ends. The CDR3 consists of 16 residues. Here the CDR3 reads CASSAELLSSYNEQFF. CDR3 nucleotide sequence: TGTGCCAGCAGTGCGGAGCTCCTCAGCTCCTACAATGAGCAGTTCTTC. The full variable domain, completed using reference TRBV2 and TRBJ2-1, is EPEVTQTPSHQVTQMGQEVILRCVPISNHLYFYWYRQILGQKVEFLVSFYNNEISEKSEIFDDQFSVERPDGSNFTLKIRSTKLEDSAMYFCASSAELLSSYNEQFFGPGTRLTVL.

This clonotype occurred many times. The V gene is TRBV7-9, the J gene TRBJ1-4; D gene unclear. Germline V lookup: CDR1 SEHNR, CDR2 FQNEAQ (reference sequence). This CDR3 comprises 13 residues. With 2 bases removed from V and 8 bases from J, the gap between germline ends came to 9 bases. CDR3 in amino acids: CASSLPGPEKLFF. Written as DNA, the CDR3 is TGTGCCAGCAGCTTACCTGGACCCGAAAAACTGTTTTTT.

In this sample, this clonotype turned up many times. The chain is built from TRBV5-1 and TRBJ1-1, with D perhaps TRBD1 (5 bases). Germline CDR1 and CDR2: SGHRS and YFSETQ. The V gene lost 2 bases and the J gene lost 1 base, with 12 bases spanning the gap. This CDR3 contains 15 residues. CDR3 loop: CASSLYQGPNTEAFF. The DNA of the CDR3 is TGCGCCAGCAGCTTATATCAGGGCCCGAACACTGAAGCTTTCTTT.